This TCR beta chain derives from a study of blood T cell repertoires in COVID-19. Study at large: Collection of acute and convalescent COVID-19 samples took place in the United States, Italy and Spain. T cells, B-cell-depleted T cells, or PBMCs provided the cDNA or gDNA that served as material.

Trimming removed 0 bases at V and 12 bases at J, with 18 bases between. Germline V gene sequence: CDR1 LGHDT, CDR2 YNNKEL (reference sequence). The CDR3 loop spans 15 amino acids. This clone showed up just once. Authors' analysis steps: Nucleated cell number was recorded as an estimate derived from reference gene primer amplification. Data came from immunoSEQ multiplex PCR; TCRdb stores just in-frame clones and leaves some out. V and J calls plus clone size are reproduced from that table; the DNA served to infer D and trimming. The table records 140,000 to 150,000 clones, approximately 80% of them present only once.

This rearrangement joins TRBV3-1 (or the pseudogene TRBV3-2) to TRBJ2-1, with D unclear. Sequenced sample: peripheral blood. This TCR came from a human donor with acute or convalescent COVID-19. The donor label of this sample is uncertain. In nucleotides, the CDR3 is TGTGCCAGCAGCCAAGAACCCTCTCACCGACTTGGGCAGTTCTTC. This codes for CASSQEPSHRLGQFF.